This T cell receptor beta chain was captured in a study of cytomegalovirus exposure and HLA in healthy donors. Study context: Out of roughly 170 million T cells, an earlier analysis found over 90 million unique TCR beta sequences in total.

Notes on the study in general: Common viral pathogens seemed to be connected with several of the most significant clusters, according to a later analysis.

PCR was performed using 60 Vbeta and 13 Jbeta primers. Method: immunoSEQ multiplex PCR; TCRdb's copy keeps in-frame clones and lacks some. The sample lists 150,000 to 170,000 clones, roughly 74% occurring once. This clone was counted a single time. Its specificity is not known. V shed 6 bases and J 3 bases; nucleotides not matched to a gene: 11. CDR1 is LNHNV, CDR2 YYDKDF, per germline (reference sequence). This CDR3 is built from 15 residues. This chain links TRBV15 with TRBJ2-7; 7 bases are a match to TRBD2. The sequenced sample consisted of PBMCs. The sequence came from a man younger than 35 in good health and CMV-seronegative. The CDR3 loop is CATSRGGWGGYEQYF. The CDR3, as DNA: TGTGCCACCAGTAGGGGCGGGTGGGGGGGCTACGAGCAGTACTTC.